This TCR beta chain derives from a study of blood T cells in healthy people across ages. The table lists this clonotype with a few counts. The V end lost 1 base, the J end lost 5 bases, and 11 bases lay between the germline ends. The CDR3 is 14 residues long. Per the germline V gene, CDR1 is SGHTA and CDR2 is FQGNSA. Alongside a J-beta primer mix, a sample-barcoded 5' primer served in a second PCR lasting roughly 6 to 11 cycles. TCRdb itself ran the 5' RACE reads through MiXCR, one entry per CDR3 protein. The sample includes some 710,000 distinct CDR3 sequences, roughly 46% of them seen just once. The rearrangement links TRBV7-2 to TRBJ1-2, with a possible D match to TRBD1 (6 bases). The sequencing input was blood. This clonotype was sampled from a man older than 75 in good health. CDR3 region: CASSLGEGGYGYTF. Here the CDR3 DNA reads TGTGCCAGCAGCTTAGGGGAGGGGGGGTATGGCTACACCTTC. Using reference TRBV7-2 and TRBJ1-2 for the parts outside the CDR3, the full variable domain is GAGVSQSPSNKVTEKGKDVELRCDPISGHTALYWYRQSLGQGLEFLIYFQGNSAPDKSGLPSDRFSAERTGGSVSTLTIQRTQQEDSAVYLCASSLGEGGYGYTFGSGTRLTVV.